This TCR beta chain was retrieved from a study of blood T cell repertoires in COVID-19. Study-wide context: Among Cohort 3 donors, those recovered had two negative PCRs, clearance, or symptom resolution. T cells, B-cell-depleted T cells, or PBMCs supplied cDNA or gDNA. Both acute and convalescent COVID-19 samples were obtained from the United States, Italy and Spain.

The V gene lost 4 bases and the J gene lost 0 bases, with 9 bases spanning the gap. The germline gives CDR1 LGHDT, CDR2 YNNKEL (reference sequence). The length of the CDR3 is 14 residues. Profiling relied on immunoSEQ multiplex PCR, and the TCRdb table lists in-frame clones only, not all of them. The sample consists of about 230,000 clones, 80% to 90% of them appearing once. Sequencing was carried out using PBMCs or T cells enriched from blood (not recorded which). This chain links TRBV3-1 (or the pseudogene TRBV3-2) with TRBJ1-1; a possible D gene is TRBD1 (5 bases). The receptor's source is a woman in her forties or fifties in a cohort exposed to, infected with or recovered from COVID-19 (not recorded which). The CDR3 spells CASSPREMNTEAFF. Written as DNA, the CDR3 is TGTGCCAGCAGCCCCAGGGAAATGAACACTGAAGCTTTCTTT.